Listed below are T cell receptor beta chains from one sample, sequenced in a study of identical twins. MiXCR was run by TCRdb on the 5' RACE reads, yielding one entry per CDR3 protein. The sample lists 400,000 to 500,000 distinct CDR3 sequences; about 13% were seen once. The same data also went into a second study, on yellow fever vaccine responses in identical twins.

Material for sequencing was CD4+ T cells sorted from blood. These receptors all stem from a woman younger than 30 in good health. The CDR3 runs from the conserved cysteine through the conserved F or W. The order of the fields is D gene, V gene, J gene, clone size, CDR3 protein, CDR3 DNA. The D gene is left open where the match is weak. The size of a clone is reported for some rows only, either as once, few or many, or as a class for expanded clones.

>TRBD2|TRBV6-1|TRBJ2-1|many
CASSRAGANEQFF
TGTGCCAGCAGTCGGGCGGGAGCCAATGAGCAGTTCTTC
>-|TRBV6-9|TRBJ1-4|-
CASSSPPIGVTEKLFF
TGTGCCAGCAGTTCCCCTCCGATAGGGGTTACTGAAAAACTGTTTTTT
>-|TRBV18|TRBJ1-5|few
CASSQGQGRFWPQHF
TGTGCCAGCTCCCAGGGGCAGGGACGTTTTTGGCCCCAGCATTTT
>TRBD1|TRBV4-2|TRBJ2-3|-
CASSQATGKRGTDTQYF
TGTGCCAGCAGCCAAGCGACAGGGAAGAGGGGCACAGATACGCAGTATTTT
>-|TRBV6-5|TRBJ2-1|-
CASTLTGSYNEQFF
TGTGCCAGCACTTTAACTGGAAGTTACAATGAGCAGTTCTTC
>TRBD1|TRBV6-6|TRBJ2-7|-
CASRQGDYEQYF
TGTGCCAGCAGACAGGGGGACTACGAGCAGTACTTC
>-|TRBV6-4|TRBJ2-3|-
CASGPTSTDTQYF
TGTGCCAGCGGCCCAACGAGCACAGATACGCAGTATTTT
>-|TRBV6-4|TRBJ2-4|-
CASSPATSKNIQYF
TGTGCCAGCAGCCCGGCTACTTCCAAAAACATTCAGTACTTC
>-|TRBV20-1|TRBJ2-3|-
CSADRLGTSGTDTQYF
TGCAGTGCTGATCGACTAGGAACCAGCGGGACAGATACGCAGTATTTT
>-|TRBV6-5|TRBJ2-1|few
CASSYGAGGGDEQFF
TGTGCCAGCAGTTACGGGGCTGGCGGAGGGGATGAGCAGTTCTTC
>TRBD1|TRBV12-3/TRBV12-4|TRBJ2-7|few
CASSKQTLGQNEQYF
TGTGCCAGCAGCAAACAAACCCTGGGACAGAACGAGCAGTACTTC
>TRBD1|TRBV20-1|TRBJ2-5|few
CSAPGGYRGPQETQYF
TGCAGTGCTCCCGGGGGCTACAGGGGGCCCCAAGAGACCCAGTACTTC
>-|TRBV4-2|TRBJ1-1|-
CASSQAGKSHEYEAFF
TGTGCCAGCAGCCAAGCCGGAAAAAGCCATGAATATGAAGCTTTCTTT
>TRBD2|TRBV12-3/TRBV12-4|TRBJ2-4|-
CASSPRGGLASKNIQYF
TGTGCCAGCAGCCCCAGGGGGGGACTAGCGTCCAAAAACATTCAGTACTTC
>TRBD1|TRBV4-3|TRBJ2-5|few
CASSQDFRTGRETQYF
TGCGCCAGCAGCCAAGATTTCAGGACAGGGAGGGAGACCCAGTACTTC
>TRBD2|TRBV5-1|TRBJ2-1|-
CASSSLADLYNEQFF
TGCGCCAGCAGCTCCCTAGCGGACCTCTACAATGAGCAGTTCTTC
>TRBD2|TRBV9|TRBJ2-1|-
CASSVVPSGRLNEQFF
TGTGCCAGCAGCGTAGTCCCTAGCGGGAGACTCAATGAGCAGTTCTTC
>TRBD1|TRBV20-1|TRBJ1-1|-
CSARTGSGTEAFF
TGCAGTGCTAGGACAGGGAGTGGGACTGAAGCTTTCTTT
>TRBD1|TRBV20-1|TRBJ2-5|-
CSASRQGKETQYF
TGCAGTGCTTCCCGACAGGGGAAAGAGACCCAGTACTTC
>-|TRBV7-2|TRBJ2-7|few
CASSLGAGSNNF
TGTGCCAGCAGCTTAGGTGCGGGATCCAATAACTTC
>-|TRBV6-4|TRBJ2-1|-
CAIPQGCPKRCCNEQFF
TGTGCCATCCCCCAGGGTTGCCCCAAAAGATGCTGTAATGAGCAGTTCTTC
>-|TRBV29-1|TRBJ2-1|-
CSVGRGYNEQFF
TGCAGCGTTGGCAGGGGCTACAATGAGCAGTTCTTC
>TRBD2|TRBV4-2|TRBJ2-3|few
CASSHGRGGHTDTQYF
TGTGCCAGCAGCCACGGTCGCGGGGGGCACACAGATACGCAGTATTTT
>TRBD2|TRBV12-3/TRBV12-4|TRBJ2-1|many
CASSLPGRGGSYNEQFF
TGTGCCAGCAGTCTCCCAGGACGGGGGGGCTCCTACAATGAGCAGTTCTTC
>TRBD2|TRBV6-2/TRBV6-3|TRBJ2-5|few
CASSYLAGVFETQYF
TGTGCCAGCAGTTATCTAGCGGGAGTCTTTGAGACCCAGTACTTC
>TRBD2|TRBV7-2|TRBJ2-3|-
CASRARLAAPTDTQYF
TGTGCCAGCAGAGCCAGACTAGCGGCTCCCACAGATACGCAGTATTTT
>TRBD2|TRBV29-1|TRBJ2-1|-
CSVASSGGGGNEQFF
TGCAGCGTTGCCTCTTCGGGGGGGGGCGGCAATGAGCAGTTCTTC
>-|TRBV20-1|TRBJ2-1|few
CSAAAPGGGIGQFF
TGCAGTGCCGCAGCCCCAGGGGGAGGAATAGGGCAGTTCTTC
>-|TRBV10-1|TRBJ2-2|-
CASSVHTGELFF
TGCGCCAGCAGTGTACACACCGGGGAGCTGTTTTTT
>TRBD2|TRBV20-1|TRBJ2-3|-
CSARLAGGPDTQYF
TGCAGTGCTCGACTAGCGGGAGGGCCAGATACGCAGTATTTT